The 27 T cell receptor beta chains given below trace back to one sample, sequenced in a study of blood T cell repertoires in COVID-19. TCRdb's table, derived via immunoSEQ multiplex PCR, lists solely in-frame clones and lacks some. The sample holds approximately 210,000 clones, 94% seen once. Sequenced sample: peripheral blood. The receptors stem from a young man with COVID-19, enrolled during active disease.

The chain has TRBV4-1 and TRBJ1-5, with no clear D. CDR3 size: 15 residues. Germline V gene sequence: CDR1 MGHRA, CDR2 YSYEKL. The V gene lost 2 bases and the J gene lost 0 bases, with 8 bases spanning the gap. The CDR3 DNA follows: TGCGCCAGCAGCCAATCATATAGTAGCAATCAGCCCCAGCATTTT. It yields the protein CASSQSYSSNQPQHF.

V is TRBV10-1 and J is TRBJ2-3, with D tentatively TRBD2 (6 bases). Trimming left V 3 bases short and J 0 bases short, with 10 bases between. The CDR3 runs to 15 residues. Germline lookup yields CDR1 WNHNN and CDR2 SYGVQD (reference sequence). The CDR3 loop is CASSDASGSTDTQYF. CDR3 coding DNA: TGCGCCAGCAGTGATGCCAGCGGGAGCACAGATACGCAGTATTTT.

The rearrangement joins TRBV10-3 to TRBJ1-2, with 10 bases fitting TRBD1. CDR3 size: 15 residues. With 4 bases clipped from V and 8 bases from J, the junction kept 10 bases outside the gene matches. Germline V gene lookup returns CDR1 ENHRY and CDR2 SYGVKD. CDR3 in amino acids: CAISARQGAVGGYTF. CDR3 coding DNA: TGTGCCATCAGTGCCCGACAGGGGGCGGTGGGCGGCTACACCTTC.

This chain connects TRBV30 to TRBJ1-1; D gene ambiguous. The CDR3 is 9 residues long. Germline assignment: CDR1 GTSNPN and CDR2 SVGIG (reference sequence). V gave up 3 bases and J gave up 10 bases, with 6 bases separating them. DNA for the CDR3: TGTGCCTGGAGACCGGGAGCTTTCTTT. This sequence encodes CAWRPGAFF.

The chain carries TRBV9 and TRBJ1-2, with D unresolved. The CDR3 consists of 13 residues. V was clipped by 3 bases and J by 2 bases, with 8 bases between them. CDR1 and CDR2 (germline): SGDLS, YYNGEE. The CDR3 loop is CASSGGVNYGYTF. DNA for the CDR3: TGTGCCAGCAGCGGAGGAGTGAACTATGGCTACACCTTC.

The CDR3 DNA reads as TGTGCCAGCAGTTTTGAGTATTCACCCCTCCACTTT. Translated, it gives CASSFEYSPLHF. V gene TRBV12-3 or TRBV12-4 combines with J gene TRBJ1-6; unclear D gene. The CDR3 sequence is 12 residues long. Trimming pared 3 bases from V and 8 bases from J, leaving 5 bases between.

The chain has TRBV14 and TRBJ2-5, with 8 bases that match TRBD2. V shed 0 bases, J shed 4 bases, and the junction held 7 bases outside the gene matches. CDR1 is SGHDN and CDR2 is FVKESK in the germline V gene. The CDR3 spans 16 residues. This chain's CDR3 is CASSQDGGAVGETQYF. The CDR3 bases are TGTGCCAGCAGCCAAGACGGGGGGGCTGTCGGAGAGACCCAGTACTTC. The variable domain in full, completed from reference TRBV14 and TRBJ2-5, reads EAGVTQFPSHSVIEKGQTVTLRCDPISGHDNLYWYRRVMGKEIKFLLHFVKESKQDESGMPNNRFLAERTGGTYSTLKVQPAELEDSGVYFCASSQDGGAVGETQYFGPGTRLLVL.

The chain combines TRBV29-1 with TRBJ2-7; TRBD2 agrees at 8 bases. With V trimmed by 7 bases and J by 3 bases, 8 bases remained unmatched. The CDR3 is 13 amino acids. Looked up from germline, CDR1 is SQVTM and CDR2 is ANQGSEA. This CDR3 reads CSGLATKGYEQYF. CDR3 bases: TGCAGCGGACTAGCGACAAAAGGCTACGAGCAGTACTTC.

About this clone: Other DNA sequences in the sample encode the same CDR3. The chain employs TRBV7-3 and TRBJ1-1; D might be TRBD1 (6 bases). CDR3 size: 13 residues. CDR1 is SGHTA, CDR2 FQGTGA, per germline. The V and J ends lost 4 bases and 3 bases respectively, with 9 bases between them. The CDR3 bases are TGTGCCAGCAGCTCCAGGGGAGACACTGAAGCTTTCTTT. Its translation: CASSSRGDTEAFF.

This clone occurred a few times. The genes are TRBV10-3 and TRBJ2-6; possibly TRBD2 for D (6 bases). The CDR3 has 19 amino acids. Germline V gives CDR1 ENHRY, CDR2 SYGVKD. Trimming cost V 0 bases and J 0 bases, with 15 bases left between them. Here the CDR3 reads CAISESVGGASSGANVLTF. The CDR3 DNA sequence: TGTGCCATCAGTGAGTCGGTCGGAGGGGCCAGCTCTGGGGCCAACGTCCTGACTTTC.

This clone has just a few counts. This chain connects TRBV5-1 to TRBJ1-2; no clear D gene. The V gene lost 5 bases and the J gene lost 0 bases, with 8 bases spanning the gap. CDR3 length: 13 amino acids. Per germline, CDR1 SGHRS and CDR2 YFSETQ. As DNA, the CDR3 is TGCGCCAGCAGGCGAGAGTCTAACTATGGCTACACCTTC. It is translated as CASRRESNYGYTF.

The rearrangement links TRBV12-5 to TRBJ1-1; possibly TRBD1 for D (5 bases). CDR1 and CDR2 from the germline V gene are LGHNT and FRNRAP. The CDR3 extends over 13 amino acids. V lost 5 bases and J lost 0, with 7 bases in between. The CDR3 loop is CASGGGVNTEAFF. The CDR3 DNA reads TGTGCTAGTGGTGGAGGGGTGAACACTGAAGCTTTCTTT. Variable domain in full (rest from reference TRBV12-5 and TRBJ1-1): DARVTQTPRHKVTEMGQEVTMRCQPILGHNTVFWYRQTMMQGLELLAYFRNRAPLDDSGMPKDRFSAEMPDATLATLKIQPSEPRDSAVYFCASGGGVNTEAFFGQGTRLTVV.

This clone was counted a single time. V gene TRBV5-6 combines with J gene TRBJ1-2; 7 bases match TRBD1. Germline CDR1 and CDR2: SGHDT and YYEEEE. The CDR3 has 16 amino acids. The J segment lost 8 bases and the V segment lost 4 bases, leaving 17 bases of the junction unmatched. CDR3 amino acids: CASSSLGSGGSYGYTF. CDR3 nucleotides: TGTGCCAGCAGCAGTCTGGGGTCAGGGGGGAGTTACGGCTACACCTTC.

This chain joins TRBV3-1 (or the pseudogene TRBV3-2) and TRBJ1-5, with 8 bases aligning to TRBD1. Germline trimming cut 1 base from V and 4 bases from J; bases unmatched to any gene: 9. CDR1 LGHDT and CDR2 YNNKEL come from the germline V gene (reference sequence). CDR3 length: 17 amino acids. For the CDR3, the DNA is TGTGCCAGCAGCCAAGCCCAGGTAGGGACAGGTAATCAGCCCCAGCATTTT. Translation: CASSQAQVGTGNQPQHF.

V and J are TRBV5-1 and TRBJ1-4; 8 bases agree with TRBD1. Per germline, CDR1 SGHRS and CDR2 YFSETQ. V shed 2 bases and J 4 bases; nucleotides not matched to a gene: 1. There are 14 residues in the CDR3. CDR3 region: CASSFGQGNEKLFF. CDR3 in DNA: TGCGCCAGCAGCTTCGGACAGGGTAATGAAAAACTGTTTTTT.

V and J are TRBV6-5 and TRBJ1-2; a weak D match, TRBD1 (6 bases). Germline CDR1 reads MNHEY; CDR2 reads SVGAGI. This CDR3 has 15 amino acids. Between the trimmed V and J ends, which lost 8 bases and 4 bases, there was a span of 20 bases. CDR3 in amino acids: CASDSLRGKIYGYTF. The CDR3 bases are TGTGCCAGCGACAGTCTAAGGGGGAAGATCTATGGCTACACCTTC.

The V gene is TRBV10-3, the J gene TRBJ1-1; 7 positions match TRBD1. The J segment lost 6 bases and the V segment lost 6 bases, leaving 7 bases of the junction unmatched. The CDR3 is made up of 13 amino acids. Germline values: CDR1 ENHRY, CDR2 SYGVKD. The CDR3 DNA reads TGTGCCATCAGATACAGGGGAGAGGCTGAAGCTTTCTTT. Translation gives CAIRYRGEAEAFF.

The CDR3 coding sequence is TGTGCCAGCAGTGGGGGGGGGAATTCCGGCACTGAAGCTTTCTTT. This encodes CASSGGGNSGTEAFF. V gene TRBV6-6 combines with J gene TRBJ1-1, with a tentative D call TRBD1 (5 bases). From germline, CDR1 is MNHNY and CDR2 SVGAGI (reference sequence). V was trimmed by 5 bases and J by 4 bases, leaving 17 bases between them. This CDR3 region has 15 residues.

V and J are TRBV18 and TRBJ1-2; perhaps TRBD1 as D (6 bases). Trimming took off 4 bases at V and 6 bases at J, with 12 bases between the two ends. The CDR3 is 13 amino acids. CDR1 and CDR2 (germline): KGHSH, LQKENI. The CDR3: CASSRNRDDGYTF. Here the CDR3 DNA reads TGTGCCAGCTCACGGAACAGGGATGATGGCTACACCTTC.

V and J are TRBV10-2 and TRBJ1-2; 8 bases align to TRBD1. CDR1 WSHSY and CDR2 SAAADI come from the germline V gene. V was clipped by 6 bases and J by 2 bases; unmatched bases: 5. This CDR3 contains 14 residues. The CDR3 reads CASREDRANYGYTF. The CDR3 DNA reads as TGCGCCAGCAGGGAGGACAGGGCAAACTATGGCTACACCTTC.

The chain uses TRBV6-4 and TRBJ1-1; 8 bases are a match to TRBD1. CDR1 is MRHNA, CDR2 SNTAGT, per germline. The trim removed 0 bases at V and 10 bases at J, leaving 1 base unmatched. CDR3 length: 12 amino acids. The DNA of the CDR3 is TGTGCCAGCAGTGACTCGACAGGGGTAGCTTTCTTT. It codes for CASSDSTGVAFF.

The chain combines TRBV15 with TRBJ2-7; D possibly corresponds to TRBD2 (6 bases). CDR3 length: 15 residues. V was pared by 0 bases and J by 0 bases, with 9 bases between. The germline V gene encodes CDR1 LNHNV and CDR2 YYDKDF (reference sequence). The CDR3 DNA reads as TGTGCCACCAGCAGAGATGGGGAGGTCTCCTACGAGCAGTACTTC. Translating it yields CATSRDGEVSYEQYF. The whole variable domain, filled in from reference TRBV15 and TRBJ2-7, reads DAMVIQNPRYQVTQFGKPVTLSCSQTLNHNVMYWYQQKSSQAPKLLFHYYDKDFNNEADTPDNFQSRRPNTSFCFLDIRSPGLGDTAMYLCATSRDGEVSYEQYFGPGTRLTVT.

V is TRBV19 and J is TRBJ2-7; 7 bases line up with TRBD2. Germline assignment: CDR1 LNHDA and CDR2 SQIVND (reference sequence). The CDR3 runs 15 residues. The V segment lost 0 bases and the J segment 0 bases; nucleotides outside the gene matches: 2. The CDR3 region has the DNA TGTGCCAGTAGTATAGAGGGGGGGAGCTCCTACGAGCAGTACTTC. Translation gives CASSIEGGSSYEQYF.

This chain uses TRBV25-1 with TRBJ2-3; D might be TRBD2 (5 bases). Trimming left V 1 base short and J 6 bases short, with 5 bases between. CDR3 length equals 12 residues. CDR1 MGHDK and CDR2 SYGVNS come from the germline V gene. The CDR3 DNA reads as TGTGCCAGCAGTGAATGGAGGGATACGCAGTATTTT. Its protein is CASSEWRDTQYF.

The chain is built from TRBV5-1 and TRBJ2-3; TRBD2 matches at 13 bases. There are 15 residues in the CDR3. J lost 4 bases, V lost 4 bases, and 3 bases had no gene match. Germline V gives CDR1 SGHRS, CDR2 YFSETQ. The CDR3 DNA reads TGCGCCAGCAGCAAACTAGCGGGGGGGCCAGATACGCAGTATTTT. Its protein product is CASSKLAGGPDTQYF.

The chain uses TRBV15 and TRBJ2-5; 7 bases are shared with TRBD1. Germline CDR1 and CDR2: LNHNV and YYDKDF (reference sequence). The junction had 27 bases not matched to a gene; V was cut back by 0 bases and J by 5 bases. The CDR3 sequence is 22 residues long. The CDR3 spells CATSRDLWTGRLRGDRGETQYF. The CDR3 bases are TGTGCCACCAGCAGAGATCTCTGGACAGGCCGGTTACGAGGGGATCGTGGGGAGACCCAGTACTTC. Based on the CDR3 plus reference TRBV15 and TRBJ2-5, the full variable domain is DAMVIQNPRYQVTQFGKPVTLSCSQTLNHNVMYWYQQKSSQAPKLLFHYYDKDFNNEADTPDNFQSRRPNTSFCFLDIRSPGLGDTAMYLCATSRDLWTGRLRGDRGETQYFGPGTRLLVL.

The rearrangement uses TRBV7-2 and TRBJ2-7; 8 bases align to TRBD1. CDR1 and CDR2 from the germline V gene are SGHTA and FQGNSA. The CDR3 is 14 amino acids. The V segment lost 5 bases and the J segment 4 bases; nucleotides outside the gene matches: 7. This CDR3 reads CASSPPGQVYEQYF. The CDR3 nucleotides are TGTGCCAGCAGCCCCCCGGGACAGGTATACGAGCAGTACTTC. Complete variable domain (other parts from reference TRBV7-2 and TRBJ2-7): GAGVSQSPSNKVTEKGKDVELRCDPISGHTALYWYRQSLGQGLEFLIYFQGNSAPDKSGLPSDRFSAERTGGSVSTLTIQRTQQEDSAVYLCASSPPGQVYEQYFGPGTRLTVT.